This T cell receptor beta chain emerged from a study of tumor and adjacent non-tumor tissue in lung cancer. Study in general: Patients comprised roughly 12 adenocarcinoma, 2 squamous cell carcinoma and 1 small cell lung cancer.

The library came from three nested PCR rounds adapted from ARM-PCR protocols. TCRdb passed the multiplex PCR reads through MiXCR, listing each CDR3 protein once. The profile shows some 77,000 distinct CDR3 sequences, under 70% of them singletons. Whole-study findings and limits: Patients with more diverse tumor TCRs had worse survival. Top 100 clones took a larger repertoire share in normal lung.

Looked up from germline, CDR1 is SQVTM and CDR2 is ANQGSEA. This CDR3 has 15 amino acids. Concerning this clonotype: Its antigen remains unidentified. A read error may produce the germline difference seen at one junction end.

This sample's RNA came from whole unsorted tissue. Newly diagnosed lung cancer patients had thoracic surgery in China, August–late 2014, without prior chemotherapy. Sequencing input: lung tumor tissue. The source of this sequence is a woman between 65 and 79 years old with non-small cell lung cancer. This chain joins TRBV29-1 and TRBJ2-5; 8 positions agree with TRBD2. The CDR3 nucleotides are TGCAGTCACCGGGAGGGCAGTCGACCCCAAGATACCCAGTACTTC. Amino acids: CSHREGSRPQDTQYF.